One sample yielded the 32 T cell receptor beta chains listed below, sequenced in a study of shared clonotypes between healthy human individuals (dated by TCRdb to 2019 to 2021). Libraries were prepared through the immunoSEQ multiplex PCR assay. Not all clones reach the TCRdb copy of this immuneACCESS table, which keeps in-frame sequences only. Checked studies attribute under half of the gap to unresolved V genes and leave the rest unexplained. For this sample there are approximately 700,000 clones; more than 70% appear just once. About 1.8% of the sample is in the top ten clones. The sequencing sample was made of memory CD4+ T cells sorted from blood. The cell subset or site tag for this specimen amounts to: CD45RA-negative fraction. These receptors all stem from a woman in her thirties in good health.

This clone was seen more than once but under ten times. The chain recombines TRBV2 with TRBJ2-7; 7 bases line up with TRBD2. Germline CDR1 SNHLY, CDR2 FYNNEI. V lost 7 bases to trimming and J lost 0 bases; unmatched junction nucleotides: 12. The CDR3 runs to 16 residues. This chain's CDR3 is CASTEQGLFSSYEQYF. CDR3 sequence (DNA): TGTGCCAGCACAGAGCAGGGACTATTTAGCTCCTACGAGCAGTACTTC.

The gene calls are TRBV5-5 and TRBJ1-1; 9 nucleotides match TRBD1. Germline V CDR1 and CDR2: SGHKS, YYEKEE (reference sequence). This CDR3 has 15 residues. Trimming took 2 bases from V and 0 from J; bases not matched to a gene: 2. The CDR3: CASSFRTGVNTEAFF. The CDR3 DNA sequence: TGTGCCAGCAGCTTCCGGACAGGGGTGAACACTGAAGCTTTCTTT.

The chain links TRBV29-1 to TRBJ2-7; 9 positions match TRBD1. Germline V CDR1 and CDR2: SQVTM, ANQGSEA. With V trimmed by 7 bases and J by 4 bases, 11 bases remained unmatched. The CDR3 is 14 residues long. The CDR3, as DNA: TGCAGCGCCAGAGACAGGACAGGGGTGTACGAGCAGTACTTC. This encodes CSARDRTGVYEQYF.

This chain links TRBV28 with TRBJ2-5; possibly TRBD2 for D (7 bases). Near its end, the DNA agrees better with TRBJ2-7, so the J call may be wrong. CDR1 MDHEN and CDR2 SYDVKM come from the germline V gene. The length of the CDR3 is 14 residues. The CDR3 nucleotides read TGTGCCAGCAGTGGGGGCGGGAGAGGCTACGAGCAGTACTTC. It codes for CASSGGGRGYEQYF.

The rearrangement joins TRBV5-1 to TRBJ1-3; TRBD1 might be the D (5 bases). Between the trimmed V and J ends, which lost 4 bases and 5 bases, there was a span of 16 bases. Germline V lookup: CDR1 SGHRS, CDR2 YFSETQ. The CDR3 runs 15 residues. The CDR3 DNA reads TGCGCCAGCAGCGGGGGACGCAACCTTCGAAACACCATATATTTT. Protein: CASSGGRNLRNTIYF.

V gene TRBV2 combines with J gene TRBJ2-3; D is undetermined. V shed 2 bases and J shed 14 bases, with 14 bases lying between them. The CDR3 is 12 amino acids. CDR1 and CDR2 (germline): SNHLY, FYNNEI. The CDR3 DNA reads TGTGCCAGCAGTGAACAAAAGCTCGACGGGTATTTT. Residues: CASSEQKLDGYF.

This rearrangement joins TRBV2 to TRBJ2-5; TRBD2 matches at 13 bases. Near its end, the DNA agrees better with TRBJ2-7, so the J call may be wrong. This CDR3 has 16 amino acids. Per the germline V gene, CDR1 is SNHLY and CDR2 is FYNNEI. CDR3 in DNA: TGTGCCAGCAGCGAAAGGACTAGCGGGAGTCACTACGAGCAGTACTTC. Amino acid sequence: CASSERTSGSHYEQYF.

This chain uses TRBV4-2 with TRBJ2-7, with D uncertain. V was trimmed by 0 bases and J by 4 bases, leaving 13 bases between them. In germline, CDR1 is LGHNA, CDR2 YNFKEQ. The CDR3 consists of 15 residues. The CDR3 loop reads CASSQDGKVLYEQYF. The CDR3 nucleotides read TGTGCCAGCAGCCAAGATGGAAAGGTGTTGTACGAGCAGTACTTC.

J is TRBJ1-2 and V is TRBV7-8; 7 bases are a match to TRBD1. This CDR3 comprises 15 residues. V lost 6 bases, J lost 0 bases, and 7 bases stayed unmatched. The germline CDR1 and CDR2 sequences are SGHVS and FQNEAQ. The CDR3 loop reads CASSLDRSANYGYTF. In nucleotides, the CDR3 is TGTGCCAGCAGTCTGGACAGGTCAGCTAACTATGGCTACACCTTC.

The chain joins TRBV30 to TRBJ2-1; D unclear. The germline gives CDR1 GTSNPN, CDR2 SVGIG (reference sequence). The CDR3 spans 13 residues. V was shortened by 5 bases and J by 2 bases, with 10 bases between the two germline ends. CDR3: CAWRHGAYNEQFF. CDR3 nucleotides: TGTGCCTGGCGACATGGGGCCTACAATGAGCAGTTCTTC.

In this sample, this clone turned up once. The chain couples TRBV5-6 to TRBJ2-2, with 11 nucleotides matching TRBD1. Looked up from germline, CDR1 is SGHDT and CDR2 is YYEEEE. Trimming took 3 bases from V and 6 from J; bases not matched to a gene: 7. The CDR3 length is 16 residues. CDR3 sequence: CASSYRTGGVPGELFF. The CDR3 DNA follows: TGTGCCAGCAGCTACCGGACAGGGGGCGTCCCCGGGGAGCTGTTTTTT.

The rearrangement uses TRBV14 and TRBJ2-1, with TRBD2 matching 10 bases. Germline V gene sequence: CDR1 SGHDN, CDR2 FVKESK. The CDR3 length is 16 residues. The ends lost 4 bases at V and 9 bases at J; junction bases unmatched: 12. The CDR3 sequence is CASSPKSGRVTIEQFF. The CDR3 DNA is TGTGCCAGCAGCCCTAAAAGCGGGAGGGTAACTATTGAGCAGTTCTTC.

This clone was detected only a few times. This CDR3 reads CASGTGGDQPQHF. The CDR3 nucleotides read TGTGCCAGCGGGACAGGGGGCGATCAGCCCCAGCATTTT. The rearrangement links TRBV6-5 to TRBJ1-5; TRBD1 aligns across 12 bases. The CDR3 length is 13 residues. Looked up from germline, CDR1 is MNHEY and CDR2 is SVGAGI. Germline trimming cut 8 bases from V and 5 bases from J; bases unmatched to any gene: 1.

The V and J genes are TRBV29-1 and TRBJ1-5; TRBD1 aligns across 10 bases. This CDR3 comprises 12 residues. Germline V CDR1 and CDR2: SQVTM, ANQGSEA. J lost 5 bases, V lost 6 bases, and 1 base had no gene match. CDR3 DNA sequence: TGCAGCGTGGGGACAGGGGATCAGCCCCAGCATTTT. This sequence encodes CSVGTGDQPQHF.

Concerning this clone itself: The same CDR3 arises from other DNA sequences in this sample as well. The V gene is TRBV28, the J gene TRBJ1-5; no clear D. This CDR3 comprises 13 residues. Germline V gives CDR1 MDHEN, CDR2 SYDVKM. Trimming removed 3 bases from V and 2 bases from J, with 5 bases in between. DNA for the CDR3: TGTGCCAGCAGTTTTCAGGGCAATCAGCCCCAGCATTTT. This codes for CASSFQGNQPQHF.

The chain has TRBV29-1 and TRBJ1-2, with a possible D match to TRBD1 (5 bases). V lost 5 bases to trimming and J lost 8 bases, with 21 bases between them. This CDR3 region has 14 residues. Germline V CDR1 and CDR2: SQVTM, ANQGSEA. The CDR3 nucleotides read TGCAGCGTTCTCAAGGACACCCTAACGGGGGGCTACACCTTC. Protein: CSVLKDTLTGGYTF.

This chain links TRBV5-1 with TRBJ2-1; D might be TRBD1 (6 bases). The germline V gene encodes CDR1 SGHRS and CDR2 YFSETQ. Trimming left V 0 bases short and J 7 bases short, with 8 bases between. The CDR3 consists of 13 residues. The CDR3 nucleotides are TGCGCCAGCAGCTTGGGGACAGTGAATGAGCAGTTCTTC. It codes for CASSLGTVNEQFF.

The J gene is TRBJ2-3, the V gene TRBV28, with D perhaps being TRBD1 or TRBD2 (5 bases each). CDR3 length equals 12 residues. V was pared by 3 bases and J by 9 bases, with 10 bases between. Germline V lookup: CDR1 MDHEN, CDR2 SYDVKM. CDR3 sequence reads: CASSFGTVTQYF. The CDR3 DNA is TGTGCCAGCAGTTTCGGGACCGTAACGCAGTATTTT.

The chain is built from TRBV19 and TRBJ2-2, with 11 bases fitting TRBD2. The ends lost 6 bases at V and 1 base at J; junction bases unmatched: 1. Germline V lookup: CDR1 LNHDA, CDR2 SQIVND (reference sequence). The CDR3 sequence is 15 residues long. The CDR3 sequence is CASRGLAVNTGELFF. The CDR3, as DNA: TGTGCCAGTAGGGGACTAGCGGTGAACACCGGGGAGCTGTTTTTT.

This clone was found many times. The chain combines TRBV7-2 with TRBJ1-5; D ambiguous. This CDR3 has 13 residues. Trimming pared 4 bases from V and 5 bases from J, leaving 9 bases between. The V gene's germline CDR1 is SGHTA and CDR2 FQGNSA. The CDR3 is CASSSQRDQPQHF. The DNA for the CDR3 is TGTGCCAGCAGCTCCCAGCGGGATCAGCCCCAGCATTTT.

The genes are TRBV7-7 and TRBJ2-5; D call uncertain. Per the germline V gene, CDR1 is SSHAT and CDR2 is FNYEAQ (reference sequence). The CDR3 extends over 14 amino acids. Trimming removed 5 bases at V and 5 bases at J, with 15 bases between. In DNA form, the CDR3 reads TGTGCCAGCAGCCCCCCAGTCCCTTCGGAGACCCAGTACTTC. As protein: CASSPPVPSETQYF.

A note on this clone: This may arise from a read error, as a much more abundant clone is one base away. The same CDR3 arises from other DNA sequences in this sample as well. This chain links TRBV4-1 with TRBJ1-5; D not certain. The CDR3 consists of 14 residues. V lost 0 bases, J lost 2 bases, and 5 bases lay in between. From germline, CDR1 is MGHRA and CDR2 YSYEKL. CDR3 amino acids: CASSQDEGNQPQHF. DNA for the CDR3: TGCGCCAGCAGCCAAGACGAAGGCAATCAGCCCCAGCATTTT.

The V and J genes are TRBV7-9 and TRBJ1-1; 7 nucleotides agree with TRBD1. The CDR3 runs 14 residues. V lost 5 bases to trimming and J lost 1 base; unmatched junction nucleotides: 4. Germline CDR1 is SEHNR and CDR2 is FQNEAQ (reference sequence). CDR3 sequence: CASSVQGKNTEAFF. The CDR3 bases are TGTGCCAGCAGCGTACAGGGGAAGAACACTGAAGCTTTCTTT.

A single count supports this clone. The chain is built from TRBV19 and TRBJ2-1, with 8 bases matching TRBD2. From germline, CDR1 is LNHDA and CDR2 SQIVND (reference sequence). The CDR3 loop spans 15 amino acids. Trimming at V came to 3 bases and at J to 5 bases, leaving 6 bases not matched to a gene. DNA for the CDR3: TGTGCCAGTAGTATTCGGCGGGAGGCCCACAATGAGCAGTTCTTC. It specifies CASSIRREAHNEQFF.

This sequence joins TRBV30 and TRBJ1-5, with D perhaps TRBD1 (6 bases). There are 14 residues in the CDR3. The germline CDR1 and CDR2 sequences are GTSNPN and SVGIG (reference sequence). Trimming stripped 3 bases from V and 6 bases from J, with 15 bases between. CDR3 coding DNA: TGTGCCTGGAGCCTCACAGGGTTAGGTCAGCCCCAGCATTTT. Protein product: CAWSLTGLGQPQHF.

This clone was counted between two and nine times. The chain uses TRBV11-2 and TRBJ2-1; 7 bases line up with TRBD1. The CDR3 has 13 residues. The J segment lost 7 bases and the V segment lost 8 bases, leaving 8 bases of the junction unmatched. CDR1 SGHAT and CDR2 FQNNGV come from the germline V gene. The CDR3 DNA is TGTGCCAGCCTAAGACAGGGTACTAATGAGCAGTTCTTC. Protein: CASLRQGTNEQFF.

In nucleotides, the CDR3 is TGTGCCAGCAGTGTCGGTCCCGGGACAGGGACGAGCTCCTACGAGCAGTACTTC. It specifies CASSVGPGTGTSSYEQYF. This chain joins TRBV6-1 and TRBJ2-7; the match to TRBD1 covers 9 bases. Trimming removed 4 bases from V and 0 bases from J; junction bases left unmatched: 13. Germline assignment: CDR1 MNHNS and CDR2 SASEGT. This CDR3 comprises 18 residues.

The gene calls are TRBV19 and TRBJ1-3, with D uncertain. The ends were cut back, 9 bases at V and 4 bases at J, with 16 bases in the middle. CDR1 and CDR2 from the germline V gene are LNHDA and SQIVND (reference sequence). This CDR3 has 14 amino acids. The CDR3 sequence: CASFGSRGGNTIYF. The CDR3, as DNA: TGTGCCAGCTTCGGGAGCCGGGGAGGAAACACCATATATTTT. The variable domain in full, with the rest retrieved from reference TRBV19 and TRBJ1-3, is DGGITQSPKYLFRKEGQNVTLSCEQNLNHDAMYWYRQDPGQGLRLIYYSQIVNDFQKGDIAEGYSVSREKKESFPLTVTSAQKNPTAFYLCASFGSRGGNTIYFGEGSWLTVV.

The V call is TRBV11-2, the J call TRBJ1-2; D uncertain. Germline assignment: CDR1 SGHAT and CDR2 FQNNGV. The V and J ends lost 4 bases and 1 base respectively, with 4 bases between them. This CDR3 contains 12 residues. The CDR3 DNA reads TGTGCCAGCAGCTCAGATAACTATGGCTACACCTTC. The encoded protein is CASSSDNYGYTF. The full variable domain, rest sourced from reference TRBV11-2 and TRBJ1-2, is EAGVAQSPRYKIIEKRQSVAFWCNPISGHATLYWYQQILGQGPKLLIQFQNNGVVDDSQLPKDRFSAERLKGVDSTLKIQPAKLEDSAVYLCASSSDNYGYTFGSGTRLTVV.

The chain has TRBV6-5 and TRBJ1-4, with D perhaps matching TRBD1 (5 bases). Deletions cut 0 bases from V and 7 bases from J, with 12 bases between. The CDR3 consists of 15 residues. From germline, CDR1 is MNHEY and CDR2 SVGAGI. For the CDR3, the DNA is TGTGCCAGCAGTTACTCGACATTGACAGTTGAAAAACTGTTTTTT. Residues: CASSYSTLTVEKLFF.

The rearrangement links TRBV7-6 to TRBJ2-5, with D uncertain. Trimming cost V 0 bases and J 2 bases, with 7 bases left between them. This CDR3 contains 14 residues. The germline gives CDR1 SGHVS, CDR2 FNYEAQ. CDR3 nucleotides: TGTGCCAGCAGCTTAGCGCCAACACAAGAGACCCAGTACTTC. This encodes CASSLAPTQETQYF. The variable domain in full, completed from reference TRBV7-6 and TRBJ2-5, reads GAGVSQSPRYKVTKRGQDVALRCDPISGHVSLYWYRQALGQGPEFLTYFNYEAQQDKSGLPNDRFSAERPEGSISTLTIQRTEQRDSAMYRCASSLAPTQETQYFGPGTRLLVL.

This clone has only one observation. The DNA of the CDR3 is TGTGCCAGCAGGGGCGGAGGGACATACGAGCAGTACTTC. Its translation: CASRGGGTYEQYF. The chain combines TRBV28 with TRBJ2-7; D is perhaps TRBD1 or TRBD2 (6 bases each). Looked up from germline, CDR1 is MDHEN and CDR2 is SYDVKM. The V and J ends lost 6 bases and 4 bases respectively, with 13 bases between them. CDR3 size: 13 residues.